A single sample gave rise to the 24 T cell receptor beta chains below, sequenced in a study of blood T cell repertoires in COVID-19. Profiled with immunoSEQ multiplex PCR; TCRdb holds only in-frame clones, not every one. Of some 500,000 clones in the sample, roughly 89% were seen once. Input material: peripheral blood. Receptor source: a woman between 50 and 59 years old with COVID-19, enrolled during active disease.

The rearrangement links TRBV4-1 to TRBJ2-1; 7 bases line up with TRBD1. The V gene end was trimmed by 4 bases and the J gene end by 6 bases; junction bases not matched to a gene: 12. Germline V gives CDR1 MGHRA, CDR2 YSYEKL. The CDR3 totals 16 residues. In DNA, the CDR3 is TGCGCCAGCAGCCGAGACCACCGGGACAGACTCAATGAGCAGTTCTTC. Translating gives CASSRDHRDRLNEQFF.

The chain carries TRBV7-2 and TRBJ2-1; 10 bases agree with TRBD2. The germline gives CDR1 SGHTA, CDR2 FQGNSA. J lost 8 bases, V lost 1 base, and 8 bases had no gene match. This CDR3 spans 16 amino acids. CDR3 sequence reads: CASSLGESGGAHEQFF. CDR3 DNA: TGTGCCAGCAGCTTAGGGGAAAGCGGGGGGGCTCATGAGCAGTTCTTC.

This clone was recorded once. The chain is built from TRBV5-6 and TRBJ2-1, with TRBD2 identical over 14 bases. The germline V gene has CDR1 SGHDT and CDR2 YYEEEE. Unmatched junction bases numbered 1, after V lost 3 bases and J lost 5 bases. This CDR3 contains 15 residues. The CDR3 coding sequence is TGTGCCAGCAGCTGGGGACTAGCGGGAGACAATGAGCAGTTCTTC. Translated, it gives CASSWGLAGDNEQFF.

V and J are TRBV6-5 and TRBJ2-7; perhaps TRBD2 as D (5 bases). The length of the CDR3 is 11 residues. Trimming left V 10 bases short and J 6 bases short, with 13 bases between. CDR1 is MNHEY, CDR2 SVGAGI, per germline. The CDR3 region has the DNA TGTGCCATCAAGGGAGCAGGCGAGCAGTACTTC. Translated, it gives CAIKGAGEQYF.

The chain carries TRBV7-8 and TRBJ2-7; 11 bases agree with TRBD2. Germline V gene data show CDR1 as SGHVS and CDR2 as FQNEAQ. The CDR3 has 15 amino acids. Trimming cost V 1 base and J 2 bases; bases outside gene matches: 1. The CDR3 DNA sequence: TGTGCCAGCAGCTTAGGACTAGCGGGGACCTACGAGCAGTACTTC. This translates into CASSLGLAGTYEQYF.

The rearrangement joins TRBV12-5 to TRBJ2-7; the D gene is possibly TRBD2 (6 bases). The CDR3 contains 16 residues. Germline CDR1 LGHNT, CDR2 FRNRAP. Trimming cost V 7 bases and J 4 bases, with 23 bases left between them. The DNA for the CDR3 is TGTGCTAGTGCCCTCACTACCCGGGGACTCTCTTACGAGCAGTACTTC. Protein sequence: CASALTTRGLSYEQYF.

Only a few counts were recorded for this clone. Written as DNA, the CDR3 is TGCGCCAGCAGCTCGGGATGGACAGGAGGCGGCTACACCTTC. Translating gives CASSSGWTGGGYTF. The chain uses TRBV5-1 and TRBJ1-2, with 7 bases identical to TRBD1. Germline V gene data show CDR1 as SGHRS and CDR2 as YFSETQ. There are 14 residues in the CDR3. V lost 3 bases to trimming and J lost 8 bases; unmatched junction nucleotides: 10.

The chain is built from TRBV5-4 and TRBJ2-3, with D perhaps matching TRBD1 (5 bases). This CDR3 has 15 residues. The germline V gene encodes CDR1 SGHNT and CDR2 YYREEE (reference sequence). Between the trimmed V and J ends, which lost 3 bases and 3 bases, there was a span of 14 bases. The CDR3 DNA sequence: TGTGCCAGCAGCTCCGGCCCCGACAGAACAGATACGCAGTATTTT. Its translation: CASSSGPDRTDTQYF.

The J gene is TRBJ2-7, the V gene TRBV18; 13 nucleotides agree with TRBD2. CDR1 and CDR2 from the germline V gene are KGHSH and LQKENI. V lost 0 bases and J lost 5; bases outside the gene matches: 4. This CDR3 spans 16 amino acids. Here the CDR3 reads CASSPPGLAGINEQYF. The CDR3 DNA sequence: TGTGCCAGCTCACCACCGGGACTAGCGGGGATTAACGAGCAGTACTTC.

This clone was recorded only once. The chain combines TRBV5-6 with TRBJ1-3; the match to TRBD1 covers 9 bases. Germline trimming cut 0 bases from V and 7 bases from J; bases unmatched to any gene: 5. In germline, CDR1 is SGHDT, CDR2 YYEEEE. The CDR3 is 15 amino acids. For the CDR3, the DNA is TGTGCCAGCAGCTTGGGGACAGGGGTACGGAACACCATATATTTT. Protein sequence: CASSLGTGVRNTIYF.

The rearrangement links TRBV10-2 to TRBJ1-1; TRBD1 is a possible D gene (5 bases). Germline values: CDR1 WSHSY, CDR2 SAAADI. V was cut by 6 bases and J by 1 base, with 21 bases left in between. There are 17 residues in the CDR3. CDR3 nucleotides: TGCGCCAGCAGACCCACAGGCGCCGGGGGGACGAACACTGAAGCTTTCTTT. Its protein is CASRPTGAGGTNTEAFF.

The J gene is TRBJ2-2, the V gene TRBV2; the D gene is possibly TRBD2 (7 bases). This CDR3 region has 14 residues. The germline CDR1 and CDR2 sequences are SNHLY and FYNNEI. Trimming pared 7 bases from V and 5 bases from J, leaving 14 bases between. CDR3 loop: CASIAGAYTGELFF. The CDR3 region has the DNA TGTGCCAGCATTGCGGGGGCGTATACCGGGGAGCTGTTTTTT.

This sequence joins TRBV6-1 and TRBJ2-2; 9 bases map to TRBD1. Germline-derived CDR1 and CDR2 are MNHNS and SASEGT. With V trimmed by 3 bases and J by 5 bases, 1 base remained unmatched. The CDR3 covers 14 residues. The CDR3 protein is CASSETGGTGELFF. CDR3 sequence (DNA): TGTGCCAGCAGTGAGACAGGGGGAACCGGGGAGCTGTTTTTT.

The chain is built from TRBV13 and TRBJ2-3; 7 positions match TRBD2. With 0 bases clipped from V and 2 bases from J, the junction kept 2 bases outside the gene matches. The CDR3 extends over 15 amino acids. Germline values: CDR1 PRHDT, CDR2 FYEKMQ (reference sequence). CDR3 nucleotides: TGTGCCAGCAGCTTAGGACGGGGGGACACAGATACGCAGTATTTT. Translation gives CASSLGRGDTDTQYF.

J is TRBJ1-2 and V is TRBV19, with D possibly matching TRBD1 (6 bases). The CDR3 has 14 amino acids. V dropped 5 bases and J dropped 1 base, with 11 bases sitting between them. Germline V gene data show CDR1 as LNHDA and CDR2 as SQIVND (reference sequence). The CDR3 nucleotides read TGTGCCAGTAGTCTGGACAGCCGTAACTATGGCTACACCTTC. Its protein is CASSLDSRNYGYTF.

This chain uses TRBV6-5 with TRBJ2-2; D possibly uses TRBD1 or TRBD2 (7 bases each). With 6 bases removed from V and 6 bases from J, the gap between germline ends came to 14 bases. Germline CDR1 MNHEY, CDR2 SVGAGI. The CDR3 totals 14 residues. The CDR3 loop is CASRYRGGSGELFF. As DNA, the CDR3 is TGTGCCAGCAGATACAGGGGAGGGTCCGGGGAGCTGTTTTTT.

This clone was seen only once. The V gene is TRBV30, the J gene TRBJ1-2, with 10 bases identical to TRBD1. Germline CDR1 reads GTSNPN; CDR2 reads SVGIG (reference sequence). This CDR3 is built from 14 residues. The trim removed 5 bases at V and 4 bases at J, leaving 7 bases unmatched. The CDR3 here is CAWDRGQSGYGYTF. Written as DNA, the CDR3 is TGTGCCTGGGACAGGGGGCAGAGTGGCTATGGCTACACCTTC.

The chain employs TRBV12-3 or TRBV12-4 and TRBJ1-1, with D possibly matching TRBD1 (5 bases). CDR3 size: 12 residues. V was cut by 8 bases and J by 9 bases, with 16 bases left in between. In DNA form, the CDR3 reads TGTGCCAGCCAACTTGGGGGGGGGAAAGCTTTCTTT. This sequence encodes CASQLGGGKAFF.

The rearrangement joins TRBV7-9 to TRBJ2-1, with 9 bases aligning to TRBD2. J gave up 4 bases and V 5 bases, and 6 bases lay outside the gene matches. Germline CDR1 and CDR2: SEHNR and FQNEAQ (reference sequence). CDR3 size: 15 residues. The CDR3 bases are TGTGCCAGCAGCCCGGAGCTAGCGGGGTACAATGAGCAGTTCTTC. Translation gives CASSPELAGYNEQFF. The full variable domain, in which reference TRBV7-9 and TRBJ2-1 provide the parts outside the CDR3, is DTGVSQNPRHKITKRGQNVTFRCDPISEHNRLYWYRQTLGQGPEFLTYFQNEAQLEKSRLLSDRFSAERPKGSFSTLEIQRTEQGDSAMYLCASSPELAGYNEQFFGPGTRLTVL.

The rearrangement uses TRBV5-1 and TRBJ2-7; no firm D call. Germline lookup yields CDR1 SGHRS and CDR2 YFSETQ. V was trimmed by 5 bases and J by 1 base, leaving 13 bases between them. CDR3 length: 14 residues. This CDR3 is CASSPPSRSYEQYF. For the CDR3, the DNA is TGCGCCAGCAGTCCACCGTCCCGGTCCTACGAGCAGTACTTC.

V gene TRBV5-1 combines with J gene TRBJ2-5; D possibly corresponds to TRBD2 (6 bases). This CDR3 comprises 14 residues. Trimming pared 4 bases from V and 3 bases from J, leaving 13 bases between. Per the germline V gene, CDR1 is SGHRS and CDR2 is YFSETQ. The CDR3 DNA reads TGCGCCAGCAGCGGGGGACGGAGGGAAGAGACCCAGTACTTC. Translated, it gives CASSGGRREETQYF.

The V and J genes are TRBV30 and TRBJ1-2; D is possibly TRBD1 (5 bases). The CDR3 totals 12 residues. Per germline, CDR1 GTSNPN and CDR2 SVGIG (reference sequence). V lost 5 bases to trimming and J lost 1 base, with 8 bases between them. The CDR3 here is CAWRDFNYGYTF. The CDR3, as DNA: TGTGCCTGGCGGGACTTTAACTATGGCTACACCTTC.

The chain has TRBV5-6 and TRBJ2-7, with TRBD1 matching 8 bases. V trimming: 0 bases; J trimming: 5 bases; junction bases outside the gene matches: 4. CDR1 SGHDT and CDR2 YYEEEE come from the germline V gene. This CDR3 contains 14 residues. This CDR3 reads CASSLDRGSDEQYF. CDR3 coding DNA: TGTGCCAGCAGCTTGGACAGGGGGAGTGACGAGCAGTACTTC.

This clone was found once. J is TRBJ2-7 and V is TRBV19; the match to TRBD1 covers 8 bases. Germline V gene sequence: CDR1 LNHDA, CDR2 SQIVND (reference sequence). The CDR3 length is 14 residues. With 3 bases clipped from V and 6 bases from J, the junction kept 7 bases outside the gene matches. The CDR3 nucleotides read TGTGCCAGTAGTATCCTATCAGGGGGCGCCGAGCAGTACTTC. Protein product: CASSILSGGAEQYF.